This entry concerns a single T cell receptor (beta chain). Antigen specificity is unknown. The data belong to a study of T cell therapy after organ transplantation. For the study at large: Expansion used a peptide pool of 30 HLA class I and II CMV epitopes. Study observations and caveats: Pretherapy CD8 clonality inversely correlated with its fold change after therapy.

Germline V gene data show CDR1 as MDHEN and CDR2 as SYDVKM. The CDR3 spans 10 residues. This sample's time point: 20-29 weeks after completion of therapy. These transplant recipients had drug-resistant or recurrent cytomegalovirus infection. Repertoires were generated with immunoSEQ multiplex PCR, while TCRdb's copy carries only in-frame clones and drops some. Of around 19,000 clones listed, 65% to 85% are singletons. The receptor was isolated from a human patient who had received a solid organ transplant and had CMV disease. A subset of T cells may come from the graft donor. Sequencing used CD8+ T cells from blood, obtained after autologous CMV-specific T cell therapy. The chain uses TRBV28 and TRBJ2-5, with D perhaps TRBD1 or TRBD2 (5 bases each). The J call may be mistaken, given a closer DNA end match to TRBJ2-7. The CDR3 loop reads CASARGEQYF. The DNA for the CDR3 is TGTGCCAGCGCGAGGGGCGAGCAGTACTTC.